One and the same sample provided the 18 T cell receptor beta chains below, sequenced in a study of circulating and synovial CD4+ cells in juvenile arthritis (dated by TCRdb to between 2013 and 2015). Library creation used the immunoSEQ multiplex PCR assay. This immuneACCESS table, as held by TCRdb, lists in-frame sequences with V and J called but not all clones. Of the missing ones, under half trace to an unresolved V gene in checked studies; the others have no known cause. The sample has about 34,000 clones on record, just under 97% of them singletons. The ten top clones hold 0.15% to 0.2% of the sample. The specimen sequenced was CD4+ T cells from blood. The source is a human donor with juvenile idiopathic arthritis.

V usage is TRBV19 and J usage is TRBJ2-5; TRBD1 agrees at 7 bases. The CDR3 is 17 amino acids. V dropped 5 bases and J dropped 2; count of bases not matched to a gene: 14. The V gene's germline CDR1 is LNHDA and CDR2 SQIVND (reference sequence). CDR3 coding DNA: TGTGCCAGTAGTCCCGTGGGACAGCAAAGTTCTCAAGAGACCCAGTACTTC. It codes for CASSPVGQQSSQETQYF.

The CDR3 region is CASRGHGTIIGEQYF. For the CDR3, the DNA is TGTGCCAGCAGGGGCCATGGGACTATTATCGGCGAGCAGTACTTC. The genes are TRBV2 and TRBJ2-7, with 7 bases matching TRBD2. With 6 bases clipped from V and 6 bases from J, the junction kept 14 bases outside the gene matches. CDR3 length: 15 residues. The germline gives CDR1 SNHLY, CDR2 FYNNEI.

This chain connects TRBV29-1 to TRBJ1-1; a possible D gene is TRBD1 (5 bases). Germline lookup yields CDR1 SQVTM and CDR2 ANQGSEA. This CDR3 comprises 14 residues. The V gene lost 2 bases and the J gene lost 5 bases, with 15 bases spanning the gap. The DNA for the CDR3 is TGCAGCGTTGAACGGGGGTCTCTTGGGACTGAAGCTTTCTTT. It encodes CSVERGSLGTEAFF.

This chain joins TRBV7-9 and TRBJ1-1; TRBD1 might be the D (5 bases). Germline CDR1 reads SEHNR; CDR2 reads FQNEAQ (reference sequence). The CDR3 has 14 residues. The V end was cut by 6 bases, the J end by 3 bases, with 14 bases between. The CDR3 is CASREGRTHTEAFF. The CDR3 region has the DNA TGTGCCAGCAGGGAGGGACGGACCCACACTGAAGCTTTCTTT.

The V gene is TRBV10-3, the J gene TRBJ1-1; D is unclear. The length of the CDR3 is 14 residues. V was clipped by 6 bases and J by 1 base, with 12 bases between them. In germline, CDR1 is ENHRY, CDR2 SYGVKD. The CDR3 sequence: CAISPTRQNTEAFF. In nucleotides, the CDR3 is TGTGCCATCAGCCCAACCAGGCAGAACACTGAAGCTTTCTTT.

The CDR3 nucleotides are TGCAGCGTCGACAGTCCCTATGGCTACACCTTC. It yields the protein CSVDSPYGYTF. The rearrangement links TRBV29-1 to TRBJ1-2, with D possibly being TRBD1 (5 bases). The CDR3 consists of 11 residues. Trimming removed 6 bases at V and 4 bases at J, with 9 bases between. Germline V CDR1 and CDR2: SQVTM, ANQGSEA.

The rearrangement links TRBV7-2 to TRBJ1-2, with 7 positions matching TRBD1. CDR3 length: 16 amino acids. The V gene end was trimmed by 1 base and the J gene end by 7 bases; junction bases not matched to a gene: 12. Germline-derived CDR1 and CDR2 are SGHTA and FQGNSA. The CDR3 sequence: CASSLDATGALGGYTF. The DNA for the CDR3 is TGTGCCAGCAGCTTAGACGCAACAGGGGCCCTCGGTGGCTACACCTTC. The full variable domain, its missing parts supplied by reference TRBV7-2 and TRBJ1-2, is GAGVSQSPSNKVTEKGKDVELRCDPISGHTALYWYRQSLGQGLEFLIYFQGNSAPDKSGLPSDRFSAERTGGSVSTLTIQRTQQEDSAVYLCASSLDATGALGGYTFGSGTRLTVV.

The chain links TRBV7-9 to TRBJ2-7; D may be TRBD1 (5 bases). The ends were cut back, 6 bases at V and 2 bases at J, with 11 bases in the middle. The germline V gene has CDR1 SEHNR and CDR2 FQNEAQ (reference sequence). This CDR3 region has 13 residues. The CDR3 sequence: CASRDKGTYEQYF. CDR3 bases: TGTGCCAGCAGAGACAAGGGGACCTACGAGCAGTACTTC. Drawing the rest from reference TRBV7-9 and TRBJ2-7, the complete variable domain is DTGVSQNPRHKITKRGQNVTFRCDPISEHNRLYWYRQTLGQGPEFLTYFQNEAQLEKSRLLSDRFSAERPKGSFSTLEIQRTEQGDSAMYLCASRDKGTYEQYFGPGTRLTVT.

This chain connects TRBV19 to TRBJ1-1; the D gene is possibly TRBD1 (5 bases). The V end lost 7 bases, the J end lost 6 bases, and 18 bases lay between the germline ends. This CDR3 contains 14 residues. From germline, CDR1 is LNHDA and CDR2 SQIVND (reference sequence). DNA for the CDR3: TGTGCCAGTAACCTGGGCGGGGGGACTGCTGAAGCTTTCTTT. Translating it yields CASNLGGGTAEAFF.

The CDR3 is CASSLAGGNTIYF. The CDR3 bases are TGTGCCAGCAGCTTGGCAGGGGGAAACACCATATATTTT. The chain joins TRBV5-4 to TRBJ1-3; tentative D call: TRBD1 (5 bases). Germline-derived CDR1 and CDR2 are SGHNT and YYREEE (reference sequence). This CDR3 has 13 residues. Trimming took off 0 bases at V and 4 bases at J, with 5 bases between the two ends.

This clone was seen more than once but under ten times. The chain's CDR3 is CAISESQGTEAFF. The CDR3 region has the DNA TGTGCCATCAGTGAGTCGCAGGGCACTGAAGCTTTCTTT. The rearrangement uses TRBV10-3 and TRBJ1-1; tentative D call: TRBD1 (5 bases). The germline V and J ends were trimmed by 0 bases and 4 bases, with 6 bases remaining between them. CDR3 length: 13 amino acids. Germline V CDR1 and CDR2: ENHRY, SYGVKD.

This chain connects TRBV27 to TRBJ2-3, with D possibly being TRBD2 (5 bases). Trimming removed 5 bases from V and 5 bases from J, with 20 bases in between. This CDR3 has 16 residues. Germline loops: CDR1 MNHEY, CDR2 SMNVEV (reference sequence). The DNA of the CDR3 is TGTGCCAGCAGTCCCCCCCGCGGGCTAGGCGGAGATACGCAGTATTTT. This encodes CASSPPRGLGGDTQYF.

The CDR3 sequence: CASSSGTGQGSSYEQYF. The CDR3, as DNA: TGTGCCAGCAGCTCAGGAACAGGACAGGGTTCGTCCTACGAGCAGTACTTC. The chain has TRBV5-6 and TRBJ2-7; 8 nucleotides match TRBD1. This CDR3 spans 17 amino acids. CDR1 is SGHDT and CDR2 is YYEEEE in the germline V gene. The J segment lost 1 base and the V segment lost 3 bases, leaving 12 bases of the junction unmatched.

This rearrangement joins TRBV28 to TRBJ1-1, with 10 bases lining up with TRBD1. The germline V gene has CDR1 MDHEN and CDR2 SYDVKM. J gave up 5 bases and V 1 base, and 10 bases lay outside the gene matches. The CDR3 runs to 17 residues. CDR3 DNA: TGTGCCAGCAGTTTATTAGGGACGACAGGGGGCCGGACTGAAGCTTTCTTT. Its translation: CASSLLGTTGGRTEAFF.

CDR3 nucleotides: TGTGCCAGCTCACCGCCTAGCAGCTCCTACAATGAGCAGTTCTTC. Protein sequence: CASSPPSSSYNEQFF. The V gene is TRBV18, the J gene TRBJ2-1; tentative D call: TRBD2 (5 bases). V lost 3 bases and J lost 0, with 9 bases in between. Germline values: CDR1 KGHSH, CDR2 LQKENI. The CDR3 sequence is 15 residues long.

The CDR3 nucleotides are TGCGCCAGCAGCCAAGATTTAGCTAGCGGGGGGGCCGGTCTTTATAACATTCAGTACTTC. This encodes CASSQDLASGGAGLYNIQYF. V and J are TRBV4-3 and TRBJ2-4; 12 bases line up with TRBD2. CDR3 length: 20 residues. The germline V gene has CDR1 LGHNA and CDR2 YSLEER. V lost 0 bases to trimming and J lost 7 bases; unmatched junction nucleotides: 16.

CDR3 nucleotides: TGTGCCAGCAGTGTTCCCCGGGCGGGCCAGCCCCAGCATTTT. Protein product: CASSVPRAGQPQHF. J is TRBJ1-5 and V is TRBV2; D is unresolved. The germline V gene encodes CDR1 SNHLY and CDR2 FYNNEI. V was trimmed by 4 bases and J by 7 bases, leaving 14 bases between them. This CDR3 has 14 amino acids.

The chain carries TRBV19 and TRBJ1-1; 7 bases fit TRBD1. The V gene's germline CDR1 is LNHDA and CDR2 SQIVND (reference sequence). This CDR3 is 14 amino acids long. V dropped 3 bases and J dropped 7; count of bases not matched to a gene: 8. CDR3 residues: CASSIDRDLGEAFF. CDR3 bases: TGTGCCAGTAGTATCGACAGGGATCTCGGTGAAGCTTTCTTT.